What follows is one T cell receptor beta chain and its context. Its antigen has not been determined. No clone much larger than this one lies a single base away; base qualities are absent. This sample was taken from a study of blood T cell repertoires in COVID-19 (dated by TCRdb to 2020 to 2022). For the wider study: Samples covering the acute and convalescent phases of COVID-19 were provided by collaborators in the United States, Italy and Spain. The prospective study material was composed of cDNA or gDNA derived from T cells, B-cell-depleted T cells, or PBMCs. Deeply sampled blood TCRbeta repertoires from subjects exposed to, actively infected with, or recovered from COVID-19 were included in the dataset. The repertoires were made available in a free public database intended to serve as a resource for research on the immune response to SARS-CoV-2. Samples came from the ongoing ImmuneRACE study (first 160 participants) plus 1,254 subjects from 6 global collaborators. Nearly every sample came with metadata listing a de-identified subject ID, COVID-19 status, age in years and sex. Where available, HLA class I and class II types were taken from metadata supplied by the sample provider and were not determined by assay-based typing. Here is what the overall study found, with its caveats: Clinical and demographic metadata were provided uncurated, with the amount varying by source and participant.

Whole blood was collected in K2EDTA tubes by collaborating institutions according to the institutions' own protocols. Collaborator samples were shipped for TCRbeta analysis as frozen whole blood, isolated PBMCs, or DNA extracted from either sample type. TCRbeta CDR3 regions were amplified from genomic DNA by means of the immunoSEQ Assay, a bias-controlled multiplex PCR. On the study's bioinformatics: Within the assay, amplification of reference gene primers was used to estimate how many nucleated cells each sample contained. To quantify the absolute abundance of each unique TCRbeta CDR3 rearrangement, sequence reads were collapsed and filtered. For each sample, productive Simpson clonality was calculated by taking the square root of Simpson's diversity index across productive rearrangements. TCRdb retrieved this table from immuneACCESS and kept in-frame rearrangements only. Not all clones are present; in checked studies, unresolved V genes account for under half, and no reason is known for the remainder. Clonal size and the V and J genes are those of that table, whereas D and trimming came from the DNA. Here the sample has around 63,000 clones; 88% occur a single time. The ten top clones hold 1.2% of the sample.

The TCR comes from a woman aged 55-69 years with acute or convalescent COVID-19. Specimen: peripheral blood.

The nucleotide sequence reads as follows: TGTGCCAGCAGGTCCCCCCGGGGATATGAGCAGTTCTTC. This sequence encodes CASRSPRGYEQFF. The chain couples TRBV7-9 to TRBJ2-1; the D gene is perhaps TRBD2, on 5 matching bases. The CDR3 measures 13 amino acids from cysteine to phenylalanine. The retained sequence is limited to the CDR3, 39 bases, with the frame set at the first base. Via the germline V gene (reference sequence), CDR1 is SEHNR and CDR2 FQNEAQ. V is reduced by 6 bases and J by 8 bases, leaving a spacing of 14 bases between them.